What follows are 24 T cell receptor beta chains derived from one specimen sequenced in a study of CD8+CD57+ T cells in acquired aplastic anemia. Sequencing was done on patients that had shown CD8+CD57+ cell expansion by flow cytometry. Genomic DNA, serving as template, underwent TCR beta VDJ and CDR3 profiling. TCRdb re-derived calls from the reads in MiXCR, one entry per CDR3 protein. The sample holds hundreds of thousands of distinct CDR3 sequences, roughly 61% seen once. Sequences were obtained from sorted CD4+, CD8+, or CD8+CD57+ T cells (not recorded which) from PBMCs. Receptor source: a human donor with aplastic anemia.

CDR3: CSADLRSAEAGEQYF. The CDR3 nucleotides are TGCAGTGCTGACCTAAGGTCAGCGGAGGCGGGCGAGCAGTACTTC. The J gene is TRBJ2-7, the V gene TRBV20-1, with D tentatively TRBD2 (5 bases). This CDR3 has 15 residues. Germline-derived CDR1 and CDR2 are DFQATT and SNEGSKA (reference sequence). The V end lost 5 bases, the J end lost 6 bases, and 23 bases lay between the germline ends.

As DNA, the CDR3 is TGTGCCAGCAGTTACCAACAGGCTCTGAACACTGAAGCTTTCTTT. It translates to CASSYQQALNTEAFF. The J gene is TRBJ1-1, the V gene TRBV6-2 or TRBV6-3; D might be TRBD1 (5 bases). CDR1 is MNHEY, CDR2 SVGEGT, per germline. CDR3 length equals 15 residues. The V end lost 2 bases, the J end lost 0 bases, and 10 bases lay between the germline ends.

The rearrangement uses TRBV7-3 and TRBJ1-1, with a possible D match to TRBD1 (5 bases). Trimming removed 5 bases at V and 2 bases at J, with 9 bases between. Looked up from germline, CDR1 is SGHTA and CDR2 is FQGTGA. This CDR3 spans 13 amino acids. CDR3 bases: TGTGCCAGCAGCGCAGACAGTAACACTGAAGCTTTCTTT. The encoded protein is CASSADSNTEAFF.

V gene TRBV19 combines with J gene TRBJ1-2; D ambiguous. CDR3 length: 13 residues. The germline V gene encodes CDR1 LNHDA and CDR2 SQIVND (reference sequence). V was pared by 5 bases and J by 4 bases, with 11 bases between. The CDR3 reads CASSLGHIYGYTF. The CDR3 DNA is TGTGCCAGTAGTCTCGGGCATATCTATGGCTACACCTTC.

To note about this clonotype: A much bigger clone sits one base away, suggesting this may be a read error. Likely a read error: the CDR3 ends without its conserved phenylalanine or tryptophan. The chain uses TRBV3-1 and TRBJ1-1; D gene ambiguous. This CDR3 contains 15 residues. The germline CDR1 and CDR2 sequences are LGHDT and YNNKEL (reference sequence). The V end lost 1 base, the J end lost 2 bases, and 11 bases lay between the germline ends. The CDR3 region has the DNA TGTGCCAGCAGCCAAGGGTATGCGGGAAACACTGAAGCTTTCCTT. Its protein product is CASSQGYAGNTEAFL.

With respect to this clonotype: This likely comes from a read error, as the CDR3 has no conserved phenylalanine or tryptophan at its end. The genes are TRBV5-6 and TRBJ2-7, with 9 bases lining up with TRBD1. J lost 2 bases, V lost 4 bases, and 7 bases had no gene match. Germline CDR1 is SGHDT and CDR2 is YYEEEE. The CDR3 is made up of 15 amino acids. The CDR3 sequence is CASSAGQGSPYEQYL. The CDR3 DNA follows: TGTGCCAGCAGCGCCGGACAGGGGTCCCCCTACGAGCAGTACCTC.

This chain joins TRBV7-3 and TRBJ2-7, with TRBD1 matching over 12 bases. This CDR3 contains 15 residues. The germline gives CDR1 SGHTA, CDR2 FQGTGA. V lost 5 bases to trimming and J lost 7 bases; unmatched junction nucleotides: 9. CDR3 nucleotide sequence: TGTGCCAGCAGCGCACCCGGGACAGGGGGCGAAGAGCAGTACTTC. Translating gives CASSAPGTGGEEQYF.

This rearrangement joins TRBV27 to TRBJ1-2; no definite D call. V was clipped by 6 bases and J by 2 bases, with 28 bases between them. This CDR3 comprises 19 residues. Germline V CDR1 and CDR2: MNHEY, SMNVEV (reference sequence). The CDR3 loop reads CASSPDGGWVGLENYGYTF. DNA for the CDR3: TGTGCCAGCAGCCCCGATGGCGGTTGGGTCGGTTTAGAAAACTATGGCTACACCTTC.

This sequence joins TRBV20-1 and TRBJ1-1; 7 bases are shared with TRBD1. The CDR3 extends over 15 amino acids. Germline lookup yields CDR1 DFQATT and CDR2 SNEGSKA (reference sequence). Trimming took 2 bases from V and 3 from J; bases not matched to a gene: 9. The CDR3 loop is CSARKPGGGDTEAFF. The CDR3 DNA reads as TGCAGTGCTAGAAAGCCAGGGGGAGGAGACACTGAAGCTTTCTTT.

V is TRBV10-2 and J is TRBJ2-5; tentatively, D is TRBD2 (6 bases). CDR1 is WSHSY and CDR2 is SAAADI in the germline V gene. V was cut by 7 bases and J by 4 bases, with 10 bases left in between. The CDR3 has 12 amino acids. The CDR3 here is CASTRAGETQYF. The DNA of the CDR3 is TGCGCCAGCACTCGAGCGGGAGAGACCCAGTACTTC.

This clonotype was counted many times. The V call is TRBV18, the J call TRBJ2-7, with D possibly being TRBD1 or TRBD2 (5 bases each). V dropped 0 bases and J dropped 3 bases, with 15 bases sitting between them. The CDR3 runs 16 residues. CDR1 KGHSH and CDR2 LQKENI come from the germline V gene. This chain's CDR3 is CASSPPGRESFYEQYF. The CDR3 nucleotides are TGTGCCAGCTCACCACCCGGCAGGGAGAGCTTCTACGAGCAGTACTTC.

This clonotype was recorded at least ten times. The gene calls are TRBV4-1 and TRBJ2-3; D is uncertain. CDR3 length: 14 amino acids. Germline loops: CDR1 MGHRA, CDR2 YSYEKL. Trimming removed 0 bases from V and 9 bases from J, with 13 bases in between. CDR3 amino acids: CASSQDYRASTQYF. The CDR3 DNA follows: TGCGCCAGCAGCCAAGATTATCGGGCTTCCACGCAGTATTTT.

The rearrangement uses TRBV7-8 and TRBJ1-5; the D is unclear. The germline V gene encodes CDR1 SGHVS and CDR2 FQNEAQ. The CDR3 has 15 residues. Deletions cut 9 bases from V and 16 bases from J, with 31 bases between. CDR3 in DNA: TGTGCCAGTAGTACCCTTCCCGCGGACCATCAGCCCTATCATTTT. Encoded protein: CASSTLPADHQPYHF.

V usage is TRBV5-1 and J usage is TRBJ2-1; D remains unclear. Deletions cut 2 bases from V and 8 bases from J, with 14 bases between. The CDR3 sequence is 14 residues long. CDR1 and CDR2 from the germline V gene are SGHRS and YFSETQ. The CDR3 loop is CASSFYRAGDEQFF. As DNA, the CDR3 is TGCGCCAGCAGCTTTTACCGGGCCGGTGATGAGCAGTTCTTC.

This rearrangement joins TRBV7-6 to TRBJ1-2, with D unresolved. With 5 bases removed from V and 5 bases from J, the gap between germline ends came to 18 bases. The CDR3 length is 15 residues. CDR1 is SGHVS, CDR2 FNYEAQ, per germline. CDR3 sequence: CASSPRVGIPYGYTF. The DNA of the CDR3 is TGTGCCAGCAGCCCGCGAGTCGGGATCCCATATGGCTACACCTTC.

V and J are TRBV5-1 and TRBJ2-5; D may be TRBD2 (6 bases). This CDR3 has 14 amino acids. Germline lookup yields CDR1 SGHRS and CDR2 YFSETQ. The V gene lost 5 bases and the J gene lost 7 bases, with 18 bases spanning the gap. The CDR3, as DNA: TGCGCCAGCAGGGAACCGGGACTTAAGACGACCCAGTACTTC. Translating gives CASREPGLKTTQYF.

To note about this clonotype: Since no conserved phenylalanine or tryptophan closes the CDR3, a read error is the likely cause. The limits of the CDR3 on the DNA are not certain, so only TCRdb's listed CDR3 is given. The chain recombines TRBV5-4 with TRBJ2-6. The CDR3 extends over 8 residues, inclusive of both ends. The germline gives CDR1 SGHNT, CDR2 YYREEE (reference sequence). The CDR3 sequence is CASSTRTS.

This chain joins TRBV30 and TRBJ1-6; D may be TRBD1 (5 bases). The CDR3 contains 16 residues. In germline, CDR1 is GTSNPN, CDR2 SVGIG (reference sequence). The V end was cut by 3 bases, the J end by 0 bases, with 12 bases between. CDR3 sequence reads: CAWSLGTSSYNSPLHF. The CDR3 nucleotides read TGTGCCTGGAGCCTTGGGACCTCCTCCTATAATTCACCCCTCCACTTT.

Ten or more counts support this clonotype. V gene TRBV7-9 combines with J gene TRBJ1-1; D gene ambiguous. The CDR3 contains 12 residues. V was cut by 3 bases and J by 5 bases, with 7 bases left in between. Germline CDR1 is SEHNR and CDR2 is FQNEAQ (reference sequence). DNA for the CDR3: TGTGCCAGCAGCTTCGGGAGAACTGAAGCTTTCTTT. Protein: CASSFGRTEAFF.

The genes are TRBV9 and TRBJ1-1, with unresolved D. The CDR3 contains 15 residues. The germline V gene has CDR1 SGDLS and CDR2 YYNGEE. V dropped 0 bases and J dropped 1 base, with 10 bases sitting between them. CDR3: CASSVAGGPNTEAFF. DNA for the CDR3: TGTGCCAGCAGCGTAGCGGGCGGACCGAACACTGAAGCTTTCTTT. Full variable domain (rest looked up from reference TRBV9 and TRBJ1-1): DSGVTQTPKHLITATGQRVTLRCSPRSGDLSVYWYQQSLDQGLQFLIQYYNGEERAKGNILERFSAQQFPDLHSELNLSSLELGDSALYFCASSVAGGPNTEAFFGQGTRLTVV.

The V call is TRBV20-1, the J call TRBJ2-7, with 7 bases lining up with TRBD1. V gave up 4 bases and J gave up 0 bases; unmatched junction bases: 6. The V gene's germline CDR1 is DFQATT and CDR2 SNEGSKA (reference sequence). The CDR3 is 14 residues long. CDR3 protein: CSATSRDSSYEQYF. The CDR3 DNA follows: TGCAGTGCTACATCCCGGGACAGCTCCTACGAGCAGTACTTC.

This chain uses TRBV7-3 with TRBJ2-1, with D possibly matching TRBD1 (6 bases). The ends were cut back, 5 bases at V and 6 bases at J, with 17 bases in the middle. CDR3 length: 15 residues. Germline V lookup: CDR1 SGHTA, CDR2 FQGTGA. CDR3 sequence (DNA): TGTGCCAGCAGCCCCAGGGGCGGCCTTGGCAATGAGCAGTTCTTC. Translation: CASSPRGGLGNEQFF.

Comment on this clonotype: The junction differs from germline at one of its ends, possibly a read error. CDR3 protein: CSARSREYEQIF. The CDR3 DNA is TGCAGTGCTAGGTCTCGGGAATATGAGCAGATCTTC. The V call is TRBV20-1, the J call TRBJ2-1; possible D gene TRBD2, 5 bases. CDR3 size: 12 residues. Germline V lookup: CDR1 DFQATT, CDR2 SNEGSKA (reference sequence).

The genes are TRBV2 and TRBJ1-3, with no clear D. Trimming cost V 4 bases and J 0 bases, with 10 bases left between them. The V gene's germline CDR1 is SNHLY and CDR2 FYNNEI. CDR3 size: 15 residues. This chain's CDR3 is CASSGGVLSGNTIYF. The CDR3 nucleotides read TGTGCCAGCAGTGGTGGGGTTCTCTCTGGAAACACCATATATTTT.